A single sample is the source of the 24 T cell receptor beta chains below, sequenced in a study of blood T cells in healthy people across ages. Primers used in a second PCR of about 6 to 11 cycles were a sample-barcoded 5' primer and a J-beta primer mix. One entry per CDR3 protein results from TCRdb running MiXCR on the 5' RACE reads. The sample lists more than 750,000 distinct CDR3 sequences; 25% to 35% were seen once. These data were also filed under a second study, of T cells of mothers and their children.

Specimen: blood. These TCRs come from a woman in her 40s in good health.

This clonotype was seen at least ten times. V and J are TRBV6-6 and TRBJ2-5; 10 positions match TRBD2. The CDR3 totals 14 residues. Germline V gene sequence: CDR1 MNHNY, CDR2 SVGAGI (reference sequence). Germline trimming cut 7 bases from V and 0 bases from J; bases unmatched to any gene: 2. In DNA form, the CDR3 reads TGTGCCAGCAAGCGGGGGGGCCACCAAGAGACCCAGTACTTC. Its protein is CASKRGGHQETQYF.

The genes are TRBV7-3 and TRBJ2-3; 9 nucleotides agree with TRBD1. After removal of 5 bases from V and 5 bases from J, the junction contained 2 bases not matched to a gene. CDR1 SGHTA and CDR2 FQGTGA come from the germline V gene. The CDR3 is made up of 13 amino acids. The CDR3: CASSMGQGDTQYF. As DNA, the CDR3 is TGTGCCAGCAGCATGGGACAGGGAGATACGCAGTATTTT.

There are many counts of this clonotype. This chain joins TRBV29-1 and TRBJ2-3; 14 bases align to TRBD2. The junction had 14 bases not matched to a gene; V was cut back by 5 bases and J by 4 bases. CDR1 and CDR2 from the germline V gene are SQVTM and ANQGSEA. There are 18 residues in the CDR3. For the CDR3, the DNA is TGCAGCGTTCACGGAACCGGGACTAGCGGGGGAAACGCAGATACGCAGTATTTT. Translated, it gives CSVHGTGTSGGNADTQYF.

The V and J genes are TRBV7-9 and TRBJ2-4; 11 bases are shared with TRBD2. The J call may be faulty, since TRBJ2-7 better matches the DNA end. Per germline, CDR1 SEHNR and CDR2 FQNEAQ (reference sequence). The CDR3 covers 16 residues. In DNA, the CDR3 is TGTGCCAGCAGCTTAGGACTAGCGGGACGAGCCTACGAGCAGTACTTC. It encodes CASSLGLAGRAYEQYF.

The V and J genes are TRBV6-1 and TRBJ2-1; 12 bases are shared with TRBD2. With 5 bases clipped from V and 7 bases from J, the junction kept 6 bases outside the gene matches. There are 15 residues in the CDR3. CDR1 MNHNS and CDR2 SASEGT come from the germline V gene. Written as DNA, the CDR3 is TGTGCCAGCAGTCCCCTAGCGGGGGGGGGGAATGAGCAGTTCTTC. Encoded protein: CASSPLAGGGNEQFF.

V and J are TRBV5-1 and TRBJ2-1; D not resolved. Germline assignment: CDR1 SGHRS and CDR2 YFSETQ. The ends were cut back, 2 bases at V and 7 bases at J, with 10 bases in the middle. This CDR3 comprises 13 residues. For the CDR3, the DNA is TGCGCCAGCAGCTTTGCTTCGTCAAATGAGCAGTTCTTC. It is translated as CASSFASSNEQFF.

The rearrangement joins TRBV6-6 to TRBJ2-2, with a possible D match to TRBD1 (6 bases). This CDR3 region has 16 residues. Germline CDR1 reads MNHNY; CDR2 reads SVGAGI (reference sequence). Trimming took 6 bases from V and 1 from J, leaving 15 bases between them. This CDR3 reads CASRPPGQRNTGELFF. CDR3 nucleotides: TGTGCCAGCAGGCCACCGGGACAACGGAACACCGGGGAGCTGTTTTTT.

A few counts support this clonotype. Here the CDR3 DNA reads TGTGCCAGCAGCTTAGGGCGACAGGGTAACACAGATACGCAGTATTTT. Translating it yields CASSLGRQGNTDTQYF. The chain combines TRBV7-2 with TRBJ2-3, with 7 bases matching TRBD1. With V trimmed by 1 base and J by 2 bases, 6 bases remained unmatched. CDR1 is SGHTA and CDR2 is FQGNSA in the germline V gene. CDR3 length equals 16 residues.

About this clonotype itself: One junction end disagrees with the germline gene, perhaps due to a read error. The rearrangement joins TRBV28 to TRBJ2-1; 7 positions agree with TRBD2. CDR3 length: 15 amino acids. The germline gives CDR1 MDHEN, CDR2 SYDVKM. The DNA of the CDR3 is TGTGCCAGCGGGCTCGCTAGCGGACCCAACAATGAGCGGTTCTTC. It is translated as CASGLASGPNNERFF.

The rearrangement uses TRBV7-9 and TRBJ2-4; 10 bases align to TRBD1. This CDR3 comprises 18 residues. J was trimmed by 0 bases and V by 5 bases; bases with no gene match: 10. Germline V gene lookup returns CDR1 SEHNR and CDR2 FQNEAQ (reference sequence). This chain's CDR3 is CASSPPGQGPLAKNIQYF. As DNA, the CDR3 is TGTGCCAGCAGCCCGCCGGGACAGGGGCCCCTAGCCAAAAACATTCAGTACTTC.

V usage is TRBV20-1 and J usage is TRBJ2-7; 11 positions agree with TRBD2. CDR1 is DFQATT and CDR2 is SNEGSKA in the germline V gene (reference sequence). Unmatched junction bases numbered 12, after V lost 8 bases and J lost 0 bases. This CDR3 comprises 16 residues. CDR3 nucleotide sequence: TGCAGTTTCGAGTGGGGCGGGACTAGCGGCTCCTACGAGCAGTACTTC. It yields the protein CSFEWGGTSGSYEQYF.

A few counts support this clonotype. One end of the junction varies from germline; a read error may be responsible. The J gene is TRBJ1-5, the V gene TRBV20-1, with D maybe TRBD1 (5 bases). The CDR3 covers 14 residues. The germline V gene encodes CDR1 DFQATT and CDR2 SNEGSKA (reference sequence). CDR3 sequence: CSAQPGLHNQPQHF. For the CDR3, the DNA is TGCAGTGCTCAACCGGGACTGCACAATCAACCCCAGCATTTT.

The chain couples TRBV14 to TRBJ1-1, with D hard to call. The germline gives CDR1 SGHDN, CDR2 FVKESK. The CDR3 spans 14 residues. V dropped 0 bases and J dropped 4 bases, with 9 bases sitting between them. CDR3 DNA sequence: TGTGCCAGCAGCCAAGATAGTAGAGGCACTGAAGCTTTCTTT. Its protein product is CASSQDSRGTEAFF. The variable domain in full, with the rest retrieved from reference TRBV14 and TRBJ1-1, is EAGVTQFPSHSVIEKGQTVTLRCDPISGHDNLYWYRRVMGKEIKFLLHFVKESKQDESGMPNNRFLAERTGGTYSTLKVQPAELEDSGVYFCASSQDSRGTEAFFGQGTRLTVV.

This clonotype was counted at least ten times. The rearrangement uses TRBV5-1 and TRBJ2-4, with a weak D call TRBD1 (6 bases). This CDR3 contains 15 residues. Germline CDR1 SGHRS, CDR2 YFSETQ. The V and J ends lost 1 base and 1 base respectively, with 9 bases between them. The chain's CDR3 is CASSLQGIAKNIQYF. Written as DNA, the CDR3 is TGCGCCAGCAGCTTGCAGGGGATCGCCAAAAACATTCAGTACTTC.

With respect to this clonotype: Given a much more abundant clone one base away, this may be a read error. The V gene is TRBV28, the J gene TRBJ1-6; tentatively, D is TRBD1 (5 bases). Germline V lookup: CDR1 MDHEN, CDR2 SYDVKM. Trimming removed 8 bases at V and 6 bases at J, with 14 bases between. This CDR3 spans 14 amino acids. CDR3 sequence: CASYEGSGNSPLHF. Here the CDR3 DNA reads TGTGCCAGCTACGAGGGGAGCGGTAATTCACCCCTCCACTTT.

This clonotype was counted many times. The rearrangement links TRBV6-5 to TRBJ1-2; D may be TRBD1 (6 bases). CDR1 is MNHEY, CDR2 SVGAGI, per germline. The V and J ends lost 8 bases and 2 bases respectively, with 15 bases between them. The CDR3 length is 14 residues. The CDR3 reads CASSLTGRNYGYTF. The CDR3 bases are TGTGCCAGCTCCTTAACAGGGCGGAACTATGGCTACACCTTC.

This rearrangement joins TRBV21-1 to TRBJ2-7; the table's TRBD1 call for D was not verified on the DNA. TRBV21-1 is deemed a pseudogene. The CDR3 runs 16 residues. This CDR3 is CASSREGQGASYEQYF. DNA for the CDR3: TGTGCCAGCAGCAGAGAAGGACAGGGTGCATCCTACGAGCAGTACTTC.

This clonotype was seen repeatedly, ten times or more. This sequence joins TRBV7-6 and TRBJ2-5; the D gene is possibly TRBD1 (5 bases). Germline CDR1 reads SGHVS; CDR2 reads FNYEAQ. V lost 3 bases and J lost 1, with 12 bases in between. This CDR3 contains 15 residues. CDR3 loop: CASSLAGATQETQYF. Here the CDR3 DNA reads TGTGCCAGCAGCTTGGCTGGGGCCACCCAAGAGACCCAGTACTTC.

This clonotype was seen repeatedly, ten times or more. This rearrangement joins TRBV5-5 to TRBJ1-6; TRBD1 matches 7 bases. This CDR3 has 14 residues. Germline values: CDR1 SGHKS, CDR2 YYEKEE (reference sequence). J was trimmed by 7 bases and V by 0 bases; bases with no gene match: 1. CDR3 amino acids: CASSLVTGNSPLHF. The DNA for the CDR3 is TGTGCCAGCAGCTTGGTGACAGGGAATTCACCCCTCCACTTT.

This clonotype was observed at least ten times. The CDR3 is CASSPGQGMDEQYF. The CDR3 DNA reads as TGTGCCAGCAGCCCCGGACAGGGGATGGACGAGCAGTACTTC. The V gene is TRBV7-9, the J gene TRBJ2-7, with 9 bases matching TRBD1. Trimming cost V 5 bases and J 5 bases; bases outside gene matches: 7. Germline loops: CDR1 SEHNR, CDR2 FQNEAQ (reference sequence). CDR3 length: 14 residues.

The table lists this clonotype with many counts. The chain recombines TRBV7-3 with TRBJ2-1, with 10 nucleotides matching TRBD2. The CDR3 consists of 13 residues. Per the germline V gene, CDR1 is SGHTA and CDR2 is FQGTGA. J was trimmed by 9 bases and V by 5 bases; bases with no gene match: 4. CDR3 sequence reads: CASSPGTSAEQFF. In DNA form, the CDR3 reads TGTGCCAGCAGCCCTGGGACTAGCGCTGAGCAGTTCTTC.

This clonotype has more than one count but fewer than ten. J is TRBJ2-4 and V is TRBV7-9; 10 nucleotides agree with TRBD1. The CDR3 covers 15 residues. Germline V lookup: CDR1 SEHNR, CDR2 FQNEAQ (reference sequence). Losses at the gene ends were 5 bases for V and 3 bases for J; bases not matched to a gene: 4. CDR3 amino acids: CASSQGQGSKNIQYF. The CDR3 DNA sequence: TGTGCCAGCAGCCAGGGACAGGGGAGCAAAAACATTCAGTACTTC.

For this clonotype: One end of the junction varies from germline; a read error may be responsible. This chain connects TRBV12-3 or TRBV12-4 to TRBJ2-1; no clear D. The CDR3 contains 16 residues. Written as DNA, the CDR3 is TGTGCCGGCAGTTTAGCCACTCTCGGGTCCTACAATGAGCAGTTCTTC. Its translation is CAGSLATLGSYNEQFF.

The V and J genes are TRBV28 and TRBJ1-1, with D maybe TRBD1 (5 bases). The germline V gene encodes CDR1 MDHEN and CDR2 SYDVKM. The CDR3 covers 12 residues. Here the CDR3 reads CATRGSGTEAFF. The DNA for the CDR3 is TGTGCTACCCGGGGCTCGGGCACTGAAGCTTTCTTT.